What follows describes a single TCR beta chain. Antigen specificity is unknown. A read error is possible here, since a much larger clone lies one base away. The source of the sample is a study of post-analysis software for immune sequencing data. About the research overall: Some patients lacked subtype; others had relapsing-remitting, secondary progressive or progressive-relapsing disease. General study points: For normalized Chao1 diversity, multiple sclerosis patients scored significantly lower than controls did. Controls showed lower frequencies than patients for several TRBV segments, and TRBV5-6, TRBV5-1 and TRBV20-1 were among these.

V trimming: 1 base; J trimming: 11 bases; junction bases outside the gene matches: 11. CDR1 and CDR2 from the germline V gene are SGDLS and YYNGEE. The CDR3 loop spans 14 amino acids. TCR beta cDNA libraries included unique molecular identifiers. Yield was 500,000 or so cDNA molecules from approximately 0.91 to 9.4 million T cells. TCRdb re-analysed the PCR reads in MiXCR, keeping a single row per CDR3 protein. Counted here are over 150,000 distinct CDR3 sequences, 25% to 35% occurring once; the ten biggest clones make up roughly 1.6%. Material: blood. This TCR was sampled from a girl between 5 and 17 years old with multiple sclerosis. The chain links TRBV9 to TRBJ2-5; 7 nucleotides align to TRBD2. CDR3 DNA sequence: TGTGCCAGCAGCGTAAGCGGGGCCTCGGGAGAGCAGTACTTC. Amino acid sequence: CASSVSGASGEQYF.